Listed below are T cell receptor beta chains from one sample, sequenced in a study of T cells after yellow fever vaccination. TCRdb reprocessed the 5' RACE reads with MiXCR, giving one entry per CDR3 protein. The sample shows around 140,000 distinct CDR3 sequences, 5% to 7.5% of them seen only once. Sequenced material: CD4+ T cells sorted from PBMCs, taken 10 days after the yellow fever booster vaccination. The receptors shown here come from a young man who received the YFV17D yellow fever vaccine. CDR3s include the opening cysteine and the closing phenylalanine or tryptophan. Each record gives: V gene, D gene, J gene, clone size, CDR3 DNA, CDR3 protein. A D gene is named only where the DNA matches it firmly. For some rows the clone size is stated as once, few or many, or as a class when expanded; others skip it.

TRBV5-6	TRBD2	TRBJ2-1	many	TGTGCCAGCAGCAATGGACTAGCGGCGTACAATGAGCAGTTCTTC	CASSNGLAAYNEQFF
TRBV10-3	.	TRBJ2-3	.	TGTGCCATCAACCGACTCAGCACAGATACGCAGTATTTT	CAINRLSTDTQYF
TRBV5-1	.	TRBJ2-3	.	TGCGCCAGCAGCTTGGCGGACGGGAACATACGCACAGATACGCAGTATTTT	CASSLADGNIRTDTQYF
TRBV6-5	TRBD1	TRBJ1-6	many	TGTGCCAGCAGTTACCATACTCAGACAGGGCAGGTTTCACCCCTCCACTTT	CASSYHTQTGQVSPLHF
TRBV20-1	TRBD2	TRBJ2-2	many	TGCAGTGCCGGGGGGGGCACCGGGGAGCTGTTTTTT	CSAGGGTGELFF
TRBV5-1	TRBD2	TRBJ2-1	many	TGCGCCAGCAGCGCAGGACTAGCGGGAGGCAATGAGCAGTTCTTC	CASSAGLAGGNEQFF
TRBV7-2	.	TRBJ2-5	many	TGTGCCAGCAGCCCGACGTCAGAGACCCAGTACTTC	CASSPTSETQYF
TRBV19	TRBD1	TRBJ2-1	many	TGTGCCAGTAGACACATAGGGGGCCTCTCCTACAATGAGCAGTTCTTC	CASRHIGGLSYNEQFF
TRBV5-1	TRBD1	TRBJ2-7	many	TGCGCCAGCAGCTTGGGGGACAGCCCGGTGTACTTC	CASSLGDSPVYF
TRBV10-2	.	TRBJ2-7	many	TGCGCCAGCAGTGAAAACGGACTCCCGGCCTACGAGCAGTACTTC	CASSENGLPAYEQYF
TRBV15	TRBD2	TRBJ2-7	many	TGTGCCACCAGCAGACCCCTAGCGGGGAGATCCTACGAGCAGTACTTC	CATSRPLAGRSYEQYF
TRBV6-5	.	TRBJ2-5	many	TGTGCCAGCGCCCAGAGACGAGAGACCCAGTACTTC	CASAQRRETQYF
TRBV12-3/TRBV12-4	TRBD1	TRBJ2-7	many	TGTGCCAGCAGTTTTCGGACAGGACGGGACGAGCAGTACTTC	CASSFRTGRDEQYF
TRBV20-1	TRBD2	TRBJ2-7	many	TGCAGTGCCCGGAGCGGGAGGGCCAGGTCCTACGAGCAGTACTTC	CSARSGRARSYEQYF
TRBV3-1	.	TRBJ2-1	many	TGTGCCAGCAGCCAAAACCCTCGGGCCTCCAATGAGCAGTTCTTC	CASSQNPRASNEQFF
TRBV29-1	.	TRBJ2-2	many	TGCAGCGTCGCCGAGCGGACGAACACCGGGGAGCTGTTTTTT	CSVAERTNTGELFF
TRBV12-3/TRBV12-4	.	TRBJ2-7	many	TGTGCCAGCAGTCAACCGGGACAAGGGATTTACGAGCAGTACTTC	CASSQPGQGIYEQYF
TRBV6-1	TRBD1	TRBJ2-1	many	TGTGCCAGCAGTAAGGGGACAGGGGGCGCCCACAATGAGCAGTTCTTC	CASSKGTGGAHNEQFF
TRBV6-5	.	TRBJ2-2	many	TGTGCCAGCCTTTTTAGGAGAGGAGCCGGGGAGCTGTTTTTT	CASLFRRGAGELFF
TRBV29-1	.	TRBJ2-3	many	TGCAGCGTTGCGGTCGGCGGGGGCACAGATACGCAGTATTTT	CSVAVGGGTDTQYF
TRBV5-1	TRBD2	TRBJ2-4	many	TGCGCCAGCAGCTCCGGGACTAGGGAAAACATTCAGTACTTC	CASSSGTRENIQYF
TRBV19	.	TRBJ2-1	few	TGTGCCAGTAGTGCCCGAGGTGGTAGCTCCTACAATGAGCAGTTCTTC	CASSARGGSSYNEQFF
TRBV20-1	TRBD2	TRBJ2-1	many	TGCAGTGCTACGGGACTAGCAGGGAGCAATGAGCAGTTCTTC	CSATGLAGSNEQFF
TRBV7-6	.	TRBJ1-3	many	TGTGCCAGCAGCTCGGGGACATCTTCTGGAAACACCATATATTTT	CASSSGTSSGNTIYF
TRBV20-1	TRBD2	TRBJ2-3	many	TGCAGTGCTAGAGATCGGGGAGGGCCAGGAGATACGCAGTATTTT	CSARDRGGPGDTQYF
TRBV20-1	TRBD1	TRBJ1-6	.	TGCAGTGCGAAACCCCCCCACAGGGGAAGGGATTCACCCCTCCACTTT	CSAKPPHRGRDSPLHF
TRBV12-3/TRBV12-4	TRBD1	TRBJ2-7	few	TGTGCCAGCACCCCGACAGGGGCGGCCGGGAACGAGCAGTACTTC	CASTPTGAAGNEQYF
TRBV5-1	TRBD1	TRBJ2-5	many	TGCGCCAGCAGCTTGGATGGGACAGGGGAAGAGACCCAGTACTTC	CASSLDGTGEETQYF
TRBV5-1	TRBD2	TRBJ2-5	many	TGCGCCAGCAGCTTGGCCGTAGCTAGCGGGACAGAGACCCAGTACTTC	CASSLAVASGTETQYF
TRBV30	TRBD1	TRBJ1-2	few	TGTGCCTGGAGCGCTCCTGGCGGGACAGACTTC	CAWSAPGGTDF
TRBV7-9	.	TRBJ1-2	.	TGTGCCAGCAGCGAGGGGCTGGGGCATGGCTACACCTTC	CASSEGLGHGYTF
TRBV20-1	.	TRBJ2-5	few	TGCAGTGCTAGTCGAACAGGTACCCAAGAGACCCAGTACTTC	CSASRTGTQETQYF
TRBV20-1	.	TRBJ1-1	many	TGCAGTGGAAAGTTCATGAACACTGAAGCTTTCTTT	CSGKFMNTEAFF
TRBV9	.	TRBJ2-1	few	TGTGCCAGCAGTATAGACAATGAGCAGTTCTTC	CASSIDNEQFF
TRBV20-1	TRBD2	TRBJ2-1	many	TGCAGTGCAGGGACTAGCGGGAGGAGTGGGGAGCAGTTCTTC	CSAGTSGRSGEQFF
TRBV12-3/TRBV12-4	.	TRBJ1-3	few	TGTGCCAGCAGTTTTGGGGGAACCATATATTTT	CASSFGGTIYF
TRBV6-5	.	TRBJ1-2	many	TGTGCCAGCAGTAATGGACAGTTCTATGGCTACACCTTC	CASSNGQFYGYTF